These 32 T cell receptor beta chains came from one sample sequenced in a study of shared clonotypes between healthy human individuals. The table came from immunoSEQ multiplex PCR; TCRdb's copy has only in-frame clones and leaves some out. The profile covers some 490,000 clones, with 81% appearing a single time and more than 9.5% taken by the ten largest. Sequenced input: PBMCs. These receptors originate from a woman aged 40 to 55 in good health. Some clones in this sample may be carry-over from other donors' samples.

CDR3 coding DNA: TGTGCCATCAGTGCCACCCTGGGGAGGGAGTTTACTGAAGCTTTCTTT. Translation gives CAISATLGREFTEAFF. The chain uses TRBV10-3 and TRBJ1-1; D gene ambiguous. V was trimmed by 4 bases and J by 5 bases, leaving 20 bases between them. The germline V gene has CDR1 ENHRY and CDR2 SYGVKD. The CDR3 sequence is 16 residues long.

V gene TRBV5-5 combines with J gene TRBJ1-2; no clear D. The germline V gene has CDR1 SGHKS and CDR2 YYEKEE (reference sequence). There are 16 residues in the CDR3. Trimming left V 4 bases short and J 4 bases short, with 20 bases between. CDR3 sequence: CASSLGGGTAFYGYTF. Written as DNA, the CDR3 is TGTGCCAGCAGCCTCGGCGGCGGAACCGCTTTCTATGGCTACACCTTC.

This clone was picked up one time. J is TRBJ1-1 and V is TRBV28; the match to TRBD1 covers 8 bases. Germline V gene data show CDR1 as MDHEN and CDR2 as SYDVKM. V shed 4 bases and J 4 bases; nucleotides not matched to a gene: 8. The CDR3 covers 15 residues. The CDR3 coding sequence is TGTGCCAGCAGTTCACTCCCGACAGGGGCCACTGAAGCTTTCTTT. Translation gives CASSSLPTGATEAFF.

J is TRBJ2-3 and V is TRBV13; 7 nucleotides match TRBD1. The length of the CDR3 is 14 residues. Germline V gene data show CDR1 as PRHDT and CDR2 as FYEKMQ (reference sequence). Germline trimming cut 0 bases from V and 3 bases from J; bases unmatched to any gene: 0. CDR3 amino acids: CASSLGTGTDTQYF. The CDR3 coding sequence is TGTGCCAGCAGCTTAGGGACAGGGACAGATACGCAGTATTTT.

This clone was observed once. A far larger clone is a single base away, which makes a read error likely. The genes are TRBV11-2 and TRBJ2-7; 8 nucleotides line up with TRBD1. The germline V gene has CDR1 SGHAT and CDR2 FQNNGV. This CDR3 comprises 14 residues. Unmatched junction bases numbered 8, after V lost 7 bases and J lost 3 bases. The CDR3 DNA is TGTGCCAGCATCTCACAACAGGGGGTCTACGAGCAGTACTTC. Translated: CASISQQGVYEQYF.

This clone was counted a few times. This rearrangement joins TRBV18 to TRBJ1-4; a possible D gene is TRBD1 (5 bases). The CDR3 covers 15 residues. Per the germline V gene, CDR1 is KGHSH and CDR2 is LQKENI. Between the trimmed V and J ends, which lost 2 bases and 10 bases, there was a span of 17 bases. This chain's CDR3 is CASSPSGAARGKLFF. CDR3 nucleotides: TGTGCCAGCTCACCAAGCGGGGCCGCGAGGGGAAAACTGTTTTTT.

This chain connects TRBV4-2 to TRBJ2-1; TRBD2 matches 8 bases. This CDR3 has 17 residues. With V trimmed by 1 base and J by 0 bases, 5 bases remained unmatched. Germline values: CDR1 LGHNA, CDR2 YNFKEQ. The chain's CDR3 is CASSQGEGTSSYNEQFF. The CDR3 region has the DNA TGTGCCAGCAGCCAAGGGGAAGGGACTAGCTCCTACAATGAGCAGTTCTTC.

Concerning this clone itself: A far larger clone is a single base away, which makes a read error likely. Other DNA sequences of this sample code for an identical CDR3. This chain connects TRBV5-4 to TRBJ1-1, with TRBD1 matching over 12 bases. Germline CDR1 reads SGHNT; CDR2 reads YYREEE (reference sequence). This CDR3 has 14 residues. The CDR3 protein is CASSFGTGGTEALF. In DNA, the CDR3 is TGTGCCAGCAGCTTCGGGACAGGGGGCACTGAAGCTCTCTTT.

The rearrangement uses TRBV18 and TRBJ2-3; TRBD1 might be the D (6 bases). Germline V gives CDR1 KGHSH, CDR2 LQKENI. CDR3 size: 16 residues. Trimming stripped 4 bases from V and 0 bases from J, with 14 bases between. This CDR3 is CASSLNRAASTDTQYF. The DNA for the CDR3 is TGTGCCAGCTCACTAAACAGGGCCGCTAGCACAGATACGCAGTATTTT.

J is TRBJ2-5 and V is TRBV5-1, with D perhaps matching TRBD1 or TRBD2 (5 bases each). The V end lost 4 bases, the J end lost 3 bases, and 10 bases lay between the germline ends. Germline V gives CDR1 SGHRS, CDR2 YFSETQ. This CDR3 spans 13 amino acids. CDR3 loop: CASSPRDEETQYF. CDR3 coding DNA: TGCGCCAGCAGCCCCCGGGACGAAGAGACCCAGTACTTC.

This sequence joins TRBV19 and TRBJ2-5; no clear D gene. Between the trimmed V and J ends, which lost 7 bases and 5 bases, there was a span of 14 bases. CDR1 is LNHDA and CDR2 is SQIVND in the germline V gene (reference sequence). The CDR3 has 13 residues. The CDR3 DNA reads TGTGCCAGTATGGAAAGGGCCGCTGAGACCCAGTACTTC. It encodes CASMERAAETQYF.

The chain combines TRBV7-3 with TRBJ2-1, with 11 bases fitting TRBD2. V trimming: 5 bases; J trimming: 6 bases; junction bases outside the gene matches: 18. From germline, CDR1 is SGHTA and CDR2 FQGTGA. The CDR3 has 19 amino acids. The CDR3 bases are TGTGCCAGCAGCCCCCGACCCCCAGGAGAGCTAGCGGGAGGCAATGAGCAGTTCTTC. Encoded protein: CASSPRPPGELAGGNEQFF.

Remarks on this clone: A far larger clone is just one base off, so this is likely a read error. This chain joins TRBV29-1 and TRBJ2-2; the D call may be TRBD1 or TRBD2 (6 bases each). Trimming left V 7 bases short and J 0 bases short, with 12 bases between. The germline V gene encodes CDR1 SQVTM and CDR2 ANQGSEA. The CDR3 spans 14 residues. CDR3: CSGGGTPNTGELFF. Here the CDR3 DNA reads TGCAGCGGGGGCGGGACACCGAACACCGGGGAGCTGTTTTTT.

V is TRBV18 and J is TRBJ1-1; D possibly corresponds to TRBD1 (5 bases). The germline V and J ends were trimmed by 1 base and 3 bases, with 12 bases remaining between them. The length of the CDR3 is 15 residues. Germline CDR1 reads KGHSH; CDR2 reads LQKENI. CDR3: CASSPRGRGDTEAFF. For the CDR3, the DNA is TGTGCCAGCTCACCACGGGGCCGGGGTGACACTGAAGCTTTCTTT.

Worth noting for this clone: One base separates it from a far larger clone, so it is likely a read error. V gene TRBV29-1 combines with J gene TRBJ2-7; D uncertain. Trimming removed 6 bases at V and 5 bases at J, with 8 bases between. The germline V gene encodes CDR1 SQVTM and CDR2 ANQGSEA. CDR3 size: 10 residues. The CDR3 sequence is CSVTEHEQYF. The CDR3 DNA reads as TGCAGCGTAACAGAGCACGAGCAGTACTTC.

The sample holds one count of this clone. This chain uses TRBV28 with TRBJ1-5; D might be TRBD1 (5 bases). Germline-derived CDR1 and CDR2 are MDHEN and SYDVKM. This CDR3 is 12 amino acids long. V shed 10 bases and J shed 6 bases, with 13 bases lying between them. The CDR3 nucleotides read TGTGCCATCGGACATGAGGGTCAGCCCCAGCATTTT. This gives the protein CAIGHEGQPQHF.

V is TRBV10-1 and J is TRBJ2-7; TRBD1 agrees at 8 bases. The ends lost 4 bases at V and 5 bases at J; junction bases unmatched: 10. The CDR3 loop spans 15 amino acids. The germline V gene encodes CDR1 WNHNN and CDR2 SYGVQD (reference sequence). CDR3 in amino acids: CASSALYRGYDEQYF. Here the CDR3 DNA reads TGCGCCAGCAGTGCCCTTTACAGGGGGTACGACGAGCAGTACTTC.

The chain recombines TRBV11-2 with TRBJ2-5; no reliable D call. V dropped 1 base and J dropped 5 bases, with 11 bases sitting between them. This CDR3 spans 14 amino acids. Germline-derived CDR1 and CDR2 are SGHAT and FQNNGV. The CDR3 loop is CASSLVSDGETQYF. As DNA, the CDR3 is TGTGCCAGCAGCTTAGTCTCTGATGGGGAGACCCAGTACTTC.

V and J are TRBV19 and TRBJ1-1, with TRBD1 matching over 7 bases. With V trimmed by 4 bases and J by 2 bases, 1 base remained unmatched. Germline CDR1 and CDR2: LNHDA and SQIVND (reference sequence). The CDR3 is made up of 13 amino acids. CDR3 region: CASSKGGNTEAFF. The CDR3, as DNA: TGTGCCAGTAGTAAAGGGGGCAACACTGAAGCTTTCTTT.

This chain uses TRBV5-1 with TRBJ2-7; 15 bases line up with TRBD2. Germline values: CDR1 SGHRS, CDR2 YFSETQ. V lost 3 bases, J lost 6 bases, and 4 bases stayed unmatched. CDR3 length: 15 residues. As DNA, the CDR3 is TGCGCCAGCAGCTCAGGACTAGCGGGAGGGGGCGAGCAGTACTTC. It encodes CASSSGLAGGGEQYF.

CDR3 protein: CASSIGLDLKEFF. CDR3 coding DNA: TGTGCCAGTAGTATAGGTCTAGATTTGAAAGAGTTCTTC. V usage is TRBV19 and J usage is TRBJ2-1, with D unclear. V was trimmed by 1 base and J by 14 bases, leaving 15 bases between them. In germline, CDR1 is LNHDA, CDR2 SQIVND (reference sequence). The CDR3 is made up of 13 amino acids.

This clone has just one count. The CDR3 region is CASSESNRNTQYF. As DNA, the CDR3 is TGCGCCAGCAGTGAGTCGAACAGGAATACGCAGTATTTT. The V gene is TRBV10-1, the J gene TRBJ2-3; tentatively, D is TRBD1 (5 bases). Germline V CDR1 and CDR2: WNHNN, SYGVQD (reference sequence). This CDR3 has 13 amino acids. Trimming took 0 bases from V and 7 from J, leaving 8 bases between them.

The chain couples TRBV27 to TRBJ2-7; 11 positions agree with TRBD1. The length of the CDR3 is 15 residues. The V and J ends lost 4 bases and 3 bases, in that order; junction bases with no gene match: 5. From germline, CDR1 is MNHEY and CDR2 SMNVEV (reference sequence). CDR3 loop: CASSWAGTGGYEQYF. The CDR3 DNA reads TGTGCCAGCAGTTGGGCCGGGACAGGGGGCTACGAGCAGTACTTC.

The chain combines TRBV4-2 with TRBJ2-7, with 14 bases lining up with TRBD2. V was pared by 3 bases and J by 2 bases, with 9 bases of the junction left unmatched. The CDR3 length is 18 residues. Per germline, CDR1 LGHNA and CDR2 YNFKEQ. CDR3 DNA: TGTGCCAGCAGCCATCCCGGGACTAGCGGGAGACGTACCTACGAGCAGTACTTC. This translates into CASSHPGTSGRRTYEQYF.

The chain has TRBV28 and TRBJ2-1; TRBD2 agrees at 8 bases. This CDR3 region has 17 residues. The V and J ends lost 4 bases and 4 bases, in that order; junction bases with no gene match: 12. The germline CDR1 and CDR2 sequences are MDHEN and SYDVKM. The CDR3 coding sequence is TGTGCCAGCAGTTCGGGTCGGGGTAGCGGGAAATACAATGAGCAGTTCTTC. Translated: CASSSGRGSGKYNEQFF.

This chain links TRBV19 with TRBJ2-2; TRBD2 might be the D (6 bases). V shed 7 bases and J shed 7 bases, with 10 bases lying between them. This CDR3 region has 12 residues. The germline V gene has CDR1 LNHDA and CDR2 SQIVND (reference sequence). For the CDR3, the DNA is TGTGCCAGTAAACGGGGACTCGGGGAGCTGTTTTTT. It codes for CASKRGLGELFF.

Remarks on this clone: Other DNA sequences from this sample encode an identical CDR3 as well. The chain joins TRBV5-1 to TRBJ2-3; D is unclear. The germline V gene has CDR1 SGHRS and CDR2 YFSETQ. There are 14 residues in the CDR3. V shed 0 bases and J shed 4 bases, with 9 bases lying between them. This CDR3 is CASSLELVADTQYF. The CDR3 DNA reads as TGCGCCAGCAGCTTGGAGTTAGTTGCAGATACGCAGTATTTT. Together with reference TRBV5-1 and TRBJ2-3, the CDR3 gives the full variable domain: KAGVTQTPRYLIKTRGQQVTLSCSPISGHRSVSWYQQTPGQGLQFLFEYFSETQRNKGNFPGRFSGRQFSNSRSEMNVSTLELGDSALYLCASSLELVADTQYFGPGTRLTVL.

Turning to this clone: This may be a read error, as it is one base from a much larger clone. The chain carries TRBV14 and TRBJ1-3; maybe TRBD1 (6 bases). Germline V gives CDR1 SGHDN, CDR2 FVKESK. The CDR3 has 15 residues. CDR3 amino acids: CSSSQEGTWGNTIYF. The CDR3 DNA reads TGTTCCAGCAGCCAAGAAGGGACATGGGGAAACACCATATATTTT. The complete variable domain, with remaining parts taken from reference TRBV14 and TRBJ1-3, reads EAGVTQFPSHSVIEKGQTVTLRCDPISGHDNLYWYRRVMGKEIKFLLHFVKESKQDESGMPNNRFLAERTGGTYSTLKVQPAELEDSGVYFCSSSQEGTWGNTIYFGEGSWLTVV.

CDR3 sequence: CASSLGQGENQPQHF. In DNA form, the CDR3 reads TGCGCCAGCAGCTTGGGACAGGGAGAAAATCAGCCCCAGCATTTT. The chain joins TRBV5-1 to TRBJ1-5; 7 bases match TRBD1. The CDR3 contains 15 residues. Losses at the gene ends were 0 bases for V and 4 bases for J; bases not matched to a gene: 4. CDR1 SGHRS and CDR2 YFSETQ come from the germline V gene.

This clone occurred many times. This chain joins TRBV6-1 and TRBJ1-2, with 7 nucleotides matching TRBD1. Germline V gene sequence: CDR1 MNHNS, CDR2 SASEGT. This CDR3 comprises 14 residues. The J segment lost 4 bases and the V segment lost 6 bases, leaving 8 bases of the junction unmatched. The CDR3 reads CASSAGTVLYGYTF. For the CDR3, the DNA is TGTGCCAGCAGCGCCGGGACAGTCCTCTATGGCTACACCTTC.

The V and J genes are TRBV14 and TRBJ2-5, with no clear D. Trimming shortened V by 4 bases and J by 4 bases, and 19 bases separated the two germline ends. Per germline, CDR1 SGHDN and CDR2 FVKESK. The CDR3 length is 16 residues. As DNA, the CDR3 is TGTGCCAGCAGCCTTAAAAGCCTTTATATGGGAGAGACCCAGTACTTC. This encodes CASSLKSLYMGETQYF.

The V gene is TRBV9, the J gene TRBJ2-7; the D gene could be TRBD1 or TRBD2 (6 bases each). The V gene lost 2 bases and the J gene lost 2 bases, with 14 bases spanning the gap. The CDR3 extends over 15 amino acids. Germline CDR1 and CDR2: SGDLS and YYNGEE. CDR3 protein: CASSVSGGNAYEQYF. In DNA form, the CDR3 reads TGTGCCAGCAGCGTGTCCGGGGGCAACGCCTACGAGCAGTACTTC.